This note documents a single TCR beta chain sequence. The target antigen is unknown. The authors obtained PBMCs from 7.5 to 10 ml of fresh peripheral blood. The sample originates from a study of T cells in Graves' hyperthyroidism and ophthalmopathy. Regarding the study as a whole: Among thyroid clonotypes expanded above 0.001, most also appeared in blood.

RNA transcripts served as the template for amplifying TCR beta CDR3 regions. A set of HTBI primers served as the primers for a first-round RT-PCR of the TCR CDR3. TCRdb fed the multiplex PCR reads into MiXCR, producing one record per CDR3 protein. The sample shows fewer than 650,000 distinct CDR3 sequences, 12% to 15% of them seen only once. The length of the CDR3 is 16 residues. From germline, CDR1 is SGDLS and CDR2 YYNGEE. Trimming shortened V by 3 bases and J by 6 bases, and 19 bases separated the two germline ends. Input material: blood. This clonotype was sampled from a woman in her thirties or forties with Graves' hyperthyroidism. The chain couples TRBV9 to TRBJ2-1; tentative D call: TRBD2 (6 bases). CDR3: CASSAHVGGNGNEQFF. The CDR3 bases are TGTGCCAGCAGCGCCCACGTGGGCGGGAACGGCAATGAGCAGTTCTTC.